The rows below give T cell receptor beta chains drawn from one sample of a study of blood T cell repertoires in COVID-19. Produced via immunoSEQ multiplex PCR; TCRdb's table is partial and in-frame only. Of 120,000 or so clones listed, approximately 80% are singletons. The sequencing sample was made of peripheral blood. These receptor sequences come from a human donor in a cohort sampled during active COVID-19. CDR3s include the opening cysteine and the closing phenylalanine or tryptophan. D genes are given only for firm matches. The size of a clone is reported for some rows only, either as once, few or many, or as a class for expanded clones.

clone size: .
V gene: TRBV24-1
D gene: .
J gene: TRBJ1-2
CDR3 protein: CATSDRGFGYTF
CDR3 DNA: TGTGCCACCAGTGACCGGGGGTTTGGCTACACCTTC

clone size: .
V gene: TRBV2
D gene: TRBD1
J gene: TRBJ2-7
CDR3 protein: CASSENRGLNEQYF
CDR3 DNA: TGTGCCAGCAGTGAGAACAGGGGGCTTAACGAGCAGTACTTC

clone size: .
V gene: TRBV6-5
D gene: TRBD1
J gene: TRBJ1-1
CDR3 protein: CASSPRQGTGTEAFF
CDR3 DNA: TGTGCCAGCAGTCCTCGACAGGGAACGGGCACTGAAGCTTTCTTT

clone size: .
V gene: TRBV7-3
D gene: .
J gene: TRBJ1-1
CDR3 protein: CASSPPGFMNTEAFF
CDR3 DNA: TGTGCCAGCAGCCCCCCGGGTTTCATGAACACTGAAGCTTTCTTT

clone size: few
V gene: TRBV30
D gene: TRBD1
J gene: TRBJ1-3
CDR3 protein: CAWSRTTGVGNTIYF
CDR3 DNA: TGTGCCTGGAGTAGGACCACAGGGGTTGGAAACACCATATATTTT

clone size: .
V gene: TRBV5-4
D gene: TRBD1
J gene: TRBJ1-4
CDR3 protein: CASSLPGQGGEKLFF
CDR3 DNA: TGTGCCAGCAGCTTACCGGGACAGGGGGGAGAAAAACTGTTTTTT

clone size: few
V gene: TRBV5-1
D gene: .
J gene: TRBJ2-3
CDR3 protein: CASRPTGSDTQYF
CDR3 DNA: TGCGCCAGCAGGCCCACAGGGTCCGATACGCAGTATTTT

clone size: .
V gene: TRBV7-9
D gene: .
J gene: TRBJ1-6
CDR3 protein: CASQGRLNSPLHF
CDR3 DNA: TGTGCCAGCCAGGGCAGGCTTAATTCACCCCTCCACTTT

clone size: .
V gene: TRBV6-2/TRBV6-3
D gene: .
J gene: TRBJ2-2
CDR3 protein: CASSTHTGHRGAGELFF
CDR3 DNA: TGTGCCAGCAGTACCCATACAGGTCATAGGGGCGCCGGGGAGCTGTTTTTT

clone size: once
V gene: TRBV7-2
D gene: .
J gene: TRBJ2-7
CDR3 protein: CASSLGSGQQYEQYF
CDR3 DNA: TGTGCCAGCAGCTTAGGGTCCGGACAACAATACGAGCAGTACTTC

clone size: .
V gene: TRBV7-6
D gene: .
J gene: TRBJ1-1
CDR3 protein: CASSFTGDTEAFF
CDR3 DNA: TGTGCCAGCAGCTTTACAGGCGACACTGAAGCTTTCTTT

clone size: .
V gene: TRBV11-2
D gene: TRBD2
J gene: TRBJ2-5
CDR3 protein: CASSPGLAGAWQTQYF
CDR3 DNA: TGTGCCAGCAGCCCCGGACTAGCGGGGGCGTGGCAGACCCAGTACTTC

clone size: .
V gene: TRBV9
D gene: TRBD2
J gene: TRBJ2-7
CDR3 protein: CASSPRGGRVAGGHEQYF
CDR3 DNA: TGTGCCAGCAGCCCCCGAGGGGGGCGGGTAGCGGGAGGCCACGAGCAGTACTTC

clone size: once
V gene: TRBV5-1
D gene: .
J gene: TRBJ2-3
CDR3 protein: CASSPTGISLSSTDTQYF
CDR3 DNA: TGCGCCAGCAGCCCAACAGGGATTTCCCTCTCTAGCACAGATACGCAGTATTTT

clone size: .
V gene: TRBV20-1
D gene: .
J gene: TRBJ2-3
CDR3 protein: CSARIVDTQYF
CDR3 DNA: TGCAGTGCTAGAATAGTCGATACGCAGTATTTT

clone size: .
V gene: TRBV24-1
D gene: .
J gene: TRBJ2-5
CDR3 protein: CATSKGIDETQYF
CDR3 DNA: TGTGCCACCAGCAAGGGGATTGACGAGACCCAGTACTTC

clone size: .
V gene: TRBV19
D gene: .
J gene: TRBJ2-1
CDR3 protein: CASSIDSGPGDNEQFF
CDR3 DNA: TGTGCCAGTAGTATAGATTCCGGCCCGGGGGACAATGAGCAGTTCTTC

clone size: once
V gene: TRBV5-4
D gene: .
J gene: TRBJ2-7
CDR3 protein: CASSQQGYEQYF
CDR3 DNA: TGTGCCAGCAGCCAACAGGGCTACGAGCAGTACTTC

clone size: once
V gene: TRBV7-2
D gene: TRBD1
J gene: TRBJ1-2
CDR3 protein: CASSFRDSIYGYTF
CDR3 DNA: TGTGCCAGCAGCTTCAGGGACAGCATCTATGGCTACACCTTC

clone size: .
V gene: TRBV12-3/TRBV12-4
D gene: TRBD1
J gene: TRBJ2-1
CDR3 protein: CASSLRGRDEQFF
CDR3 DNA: TGTGCCAGCAGTTTGAGGGGGCGGGATGAGCAGTTCTTC

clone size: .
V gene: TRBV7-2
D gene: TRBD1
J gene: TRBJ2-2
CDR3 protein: CASSPPTGSNTGELFF
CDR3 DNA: TGTGCCAGCAGCCCGCCGACAGGGAGTAACACCGGGGAGCTGTTTTTT

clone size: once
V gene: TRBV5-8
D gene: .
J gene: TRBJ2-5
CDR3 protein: CASNHIRHPAQYF
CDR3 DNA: TGTGCCAGCAACCACATCAGACATCCGGCCCAGTACTTC

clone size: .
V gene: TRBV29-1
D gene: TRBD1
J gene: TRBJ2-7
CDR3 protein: CSITQGLTYEQYF
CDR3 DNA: TGCAGCATAACACAGGGGTTGACCTACGAGCAGTACTTC

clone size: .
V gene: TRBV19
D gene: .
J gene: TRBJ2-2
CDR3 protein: CARTGRLVGTGELFF
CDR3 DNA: TGTGCCAGGACAGGACGGCTAGTCGGCACCGGGGAGCTGTTTTTT

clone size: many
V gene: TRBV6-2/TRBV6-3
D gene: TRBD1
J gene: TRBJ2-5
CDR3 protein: CASSWDRGPSGETQYF
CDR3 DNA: TGTGCCAGCAGTTGGGACAGGGGGCCGTCAGGAGAGACCCAGTACTTC

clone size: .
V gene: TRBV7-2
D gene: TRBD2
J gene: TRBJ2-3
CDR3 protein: CASGLAGGSSTDTQYF
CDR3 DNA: TGTGCCAGCGGACTAGCGGGGGGATCTAGCACAGATACGCAGTATTTT

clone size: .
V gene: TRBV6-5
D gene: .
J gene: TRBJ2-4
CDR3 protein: CASSYSQTAKNIQYF
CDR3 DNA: TGTGCCAGCAGTTACTCACAGACAGCCAAAAACATTCAGTACTTC

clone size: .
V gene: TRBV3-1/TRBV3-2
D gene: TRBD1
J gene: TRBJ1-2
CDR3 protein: CASSPDRTRGNYGYTF
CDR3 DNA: TGTGCCAGCAGCCCGGACAGGACAAGGGGTAACTATGGCTACACCTTC

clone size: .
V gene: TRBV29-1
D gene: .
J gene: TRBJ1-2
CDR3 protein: CSVEFSKRNGYTF
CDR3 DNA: TGCAGCGTTGAGTTTAGCAAGAGGAACGGCTACACCTTC

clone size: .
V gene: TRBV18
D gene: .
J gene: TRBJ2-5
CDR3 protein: CASSPDRETQYF
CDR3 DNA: TGTGCCAGCTCACCAGATAGAGAGACCCAGTACTTC

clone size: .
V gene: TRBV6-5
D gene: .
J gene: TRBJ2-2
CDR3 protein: CASRGASTGELFF
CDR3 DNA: TGTGCCAGCCGCGGGGCCAGTACCGGGGAGCTGTTTTTT

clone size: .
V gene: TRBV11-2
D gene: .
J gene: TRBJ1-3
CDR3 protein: CASSLALWGEGNTIYF
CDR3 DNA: TGTGCCAGCAGCTTGGCCTTGTGGGGGGAAGGAAACACCATATATTTT

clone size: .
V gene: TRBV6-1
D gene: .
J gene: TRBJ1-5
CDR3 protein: CASSEIRGASANKPQHF
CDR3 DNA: TGTGCCAGCAGTGAAATCCGTGGGGCTAGTGCAAATAAGCCCCAGCATTTT

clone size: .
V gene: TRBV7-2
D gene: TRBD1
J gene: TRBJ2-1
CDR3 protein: CASSGGQGRDNEQFF
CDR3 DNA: TGTGCCAGCAGCGGGGGACAGGGTAGGGACAATGAGCAGTTCTTC

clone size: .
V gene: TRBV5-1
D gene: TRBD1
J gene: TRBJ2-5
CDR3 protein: CASGTSDRVLDQETQYF
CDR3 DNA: TGCGCCAGCGGGACCTCCGACAGGGTGTTAGATCAAGAGACCCAGTACTTC

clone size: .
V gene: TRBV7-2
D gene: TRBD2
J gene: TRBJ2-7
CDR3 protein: CASSRGSGREYAQYF
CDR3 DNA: TGTGCCAGCAGCCGGGGTAGCGGGAGGGAGTACGCGCAGTACTTC

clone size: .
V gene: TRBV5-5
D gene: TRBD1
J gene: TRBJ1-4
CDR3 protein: CASSEDRANEKLFF
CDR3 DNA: TGTGCCAGCAGCGAGGACAGGGCTAATGAAAAACTGTTTTTT

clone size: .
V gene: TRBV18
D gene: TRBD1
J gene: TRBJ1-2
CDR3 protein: CASSPRQGRYTF
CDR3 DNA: TGTGCCAGCTCACCCAGACAGGGGAGGTACACCTTC

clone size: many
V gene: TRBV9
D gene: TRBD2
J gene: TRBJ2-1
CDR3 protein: CASSVALGRGGPEEQFF
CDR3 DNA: TGTGCCAGCAGCGTAGCTCTCGGACGGGGGGGCCCGGAGGAGCAGTTCTTC

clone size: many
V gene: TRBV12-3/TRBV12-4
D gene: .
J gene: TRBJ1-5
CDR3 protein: CASSLGGPQHF
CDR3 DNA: TGTGCCAGCAGCCTAGGAGGGCCCCAGCATTTT

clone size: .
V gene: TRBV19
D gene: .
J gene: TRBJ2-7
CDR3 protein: CASRSPTRGRGYEQYF
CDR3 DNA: TGTGCCAGTAGATCGCCGACCAGGGGCAGGGGATACGAGCAGTACTTC

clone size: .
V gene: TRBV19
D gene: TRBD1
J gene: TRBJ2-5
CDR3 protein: CASSIPGQGLETQYF
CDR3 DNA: TGTGCCAGTAGTATTCCGGGACAGGGTTTGGAGACCCAGTACTTC

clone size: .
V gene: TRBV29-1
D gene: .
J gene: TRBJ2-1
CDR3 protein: CSVEQGEQFF
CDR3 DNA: TGCAGCGTTGAACAGGGAGAGCAGTTCTTC

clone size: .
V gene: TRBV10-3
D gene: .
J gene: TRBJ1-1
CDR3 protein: CAIGQGINTEAFF
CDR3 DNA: TGTGCCATCGGCCAGGGGATTAACACTGAAGCTTTCTTT

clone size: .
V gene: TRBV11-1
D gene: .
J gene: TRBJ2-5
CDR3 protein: CASSPRQGGAETQYF
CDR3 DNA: TGTGCCAGCAGCCCCAGACAGGGAGGAGCAGAGACCCAGTACTTC

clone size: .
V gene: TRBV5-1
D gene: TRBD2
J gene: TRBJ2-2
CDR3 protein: CASSLTSGDTGELFF
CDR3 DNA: TGCGCCAGCAGCTTGACTAGCGGTGACACCGGGGAGCTGTTTTTT

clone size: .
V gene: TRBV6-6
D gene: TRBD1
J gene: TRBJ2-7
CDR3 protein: CASSPGTGGVRYEQYF
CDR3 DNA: TGTGCCAGCAGCCCCGGGACAGGGGGCGTGAGGTACGAGCAGTACTTC

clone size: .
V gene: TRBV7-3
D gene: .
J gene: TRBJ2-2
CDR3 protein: CASSTSSGTGELFF
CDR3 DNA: TGTGCCAGCAGCACCTCGAGCGGGACCGGGGAGCTGTTTTTT

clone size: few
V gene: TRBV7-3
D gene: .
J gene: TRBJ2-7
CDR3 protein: CASSLGGTPGSYEQYF
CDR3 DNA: TGTGCCAGCAGCTTAGGGGGGACGCCGGGCTCCTACGAGCAGTACTTC

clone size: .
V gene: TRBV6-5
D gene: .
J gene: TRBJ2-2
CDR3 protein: CASSYSQGLGELFF
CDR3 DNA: TGTGCCAGCAGTTACTCTCAGGGCCTCGGGGAGCTGTTTTTT

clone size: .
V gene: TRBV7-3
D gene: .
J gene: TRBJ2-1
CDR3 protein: CASSLNPGAINEQFF
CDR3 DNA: TGTGCCAGCAGCTTAAATCCCGGAGCGATCAATGAGCAGTTCTTC

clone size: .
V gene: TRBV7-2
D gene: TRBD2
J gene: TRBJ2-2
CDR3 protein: CAIRTSGGAATGELFF
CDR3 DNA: TGTGCCATTAGGACTAGCGGGGGGGCAGCCACCGGGGAGCTGTTTTTT

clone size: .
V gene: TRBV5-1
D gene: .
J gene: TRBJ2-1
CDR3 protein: CASSLGAQSSYNEQFF
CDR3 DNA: TGCGCCAGCAGCTTGGGAGCGCAAAGCTCCTACAATGAGCAGTTCTTC

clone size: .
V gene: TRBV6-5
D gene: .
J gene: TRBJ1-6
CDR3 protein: CASSYSRGPANSPLHF
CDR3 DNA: TGTGCCAGCAGTTACTCGAGAGGGCCCGCTAATTCACCCCTCCACTTT

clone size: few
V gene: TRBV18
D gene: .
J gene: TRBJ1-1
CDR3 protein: CASSPGLQGNTEAFF
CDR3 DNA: TGTGCCAGCTCACCAGGCCTTCAGGGTAACACTGAAGCTTTCTTT